This TCR beta chain was sequenced in a study of blood T cell repertoires in COVID-19 (dated by TCRdb to the early 2020s). About the investigation overall: Samples covering the acute and convalescent phases of COVID-19 were provided by collaborators in the United States, Italy and Spain. The prospective study material was composed of cDNA or gDNA derived from T cells, B-cell-depleted T cells, or PBMCs. The dataset comprised deeply sampled blood TCRbeta repertoires from subjects exposed to, actively infected with, or recovered from COVID-19. A freely available public database, intended as a resource for researchers studying the immune response to SARS-CoV-2, is where the repertoires were released. Samples came from the ongoing ImmuneRACE study (first 160 participants) plus 1,254 subjects from 6 global collaborators. Sample metadata almost always included a de-identified subject ID, COVID-19 status, age in years and sex. Where available, HLA class I and class II types were taken from metadata supplied by the sample provider and were not determined by assay-based typing. Study-wide findings and limitations: How much clinical and demographic metadata was included differed by source and by participant, and the metadata was provided uncurated.

Participants in the prospective study were aged 18 to 89 years, lived in 24 United States geographic areas, and enrolled through a virtual design. Cohort assignment in the prospective study relied on participant-reported clinical history from a screening survey and a study questionnaire. Mobile phlebotomists in the prospective study collected whole blood, serum and a nasopharyngeal or oropharyngeal swab from every participant. Additional blood draws and questionnaires over a roughly two-month period could optionally be provided by prospective study participants. Before DNA extraction, blood samples from the prospective study were shipped at room temperature or frozen. CDR1 SNHLY and CDR2 FYNNEI are derived from the germline V gene. The CDR3, cysteine through phenylalanine, is 17 amino acids long. This entry keeps only the CDR3 DNA: 51 bases, framed from base 1. Germline trimming: 4 bases from V, 6 bases from J; junction bases outside gene matches: 12.

As concerns this clone: Its specific antigen is unknown. No base quality values were provided; no much bigger clone lies one nucleotide off.

TCRbeta CDR3 regions were amplified from genomic DNA by means of the immunoSEQ Assay, a bias-controlled multiplex PCR. The authors processed their data as follows. The number of nucleated cells in each sample was estimated from the amplification of reference gene primers within the assay. To quantify the absolute abundance of each unique TCRbeta CDR3 rearrangement, sequence reads were collapsed and filtered. For each sample, productive Simpson clonality was calculated as the square root of Simpson's diversity index over productive rearrangements. TCRdb re-hosts the immuneACCESS table, in-frame sequences only. Its copies lack some clones; in the studies checked, an unresolved V gene accounts for under half of them, and the cause for the rest is not known. V and J calls and clone size are as listed in that table; D and trimming were resolved from the DNA. A total of roughly 360,000 clones appear in this sample, around nine tenths of them only once. The top ten clonotypes cover around 0.91% of the sample.

The TCR comes from a woman aged 25 to 39 with acute COVID-19. This receptor chain uses TRBV2 and TRBJ1-4; TRBD1 agrees with 9 junctional bases. Sequencing was done on a sample of PBMCs or T cells enriched from blood (not recorded which). In nucleotide form, the sequence is TGTGCCAGCAGTGCCCGGGACAGGGAAATAGGCGATGAAAAACTGTTTTTT. This encodes CASSARDREIGDEKLFF.